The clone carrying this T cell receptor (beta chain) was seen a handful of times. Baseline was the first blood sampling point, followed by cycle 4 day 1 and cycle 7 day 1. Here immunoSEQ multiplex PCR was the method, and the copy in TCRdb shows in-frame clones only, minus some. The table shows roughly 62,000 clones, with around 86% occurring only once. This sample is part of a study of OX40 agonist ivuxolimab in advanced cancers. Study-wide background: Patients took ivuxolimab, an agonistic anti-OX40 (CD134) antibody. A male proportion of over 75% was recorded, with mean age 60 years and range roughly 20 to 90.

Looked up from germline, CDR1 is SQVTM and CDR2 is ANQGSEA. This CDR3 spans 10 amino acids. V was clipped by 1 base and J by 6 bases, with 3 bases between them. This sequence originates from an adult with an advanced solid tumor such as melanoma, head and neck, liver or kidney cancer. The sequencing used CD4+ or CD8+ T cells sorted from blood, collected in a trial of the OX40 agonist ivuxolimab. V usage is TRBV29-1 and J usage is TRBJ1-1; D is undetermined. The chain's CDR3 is CSVEGSEAFF. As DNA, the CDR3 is TGCAGCGTTGAAGGCTCTGAAGCTTTCTTT.